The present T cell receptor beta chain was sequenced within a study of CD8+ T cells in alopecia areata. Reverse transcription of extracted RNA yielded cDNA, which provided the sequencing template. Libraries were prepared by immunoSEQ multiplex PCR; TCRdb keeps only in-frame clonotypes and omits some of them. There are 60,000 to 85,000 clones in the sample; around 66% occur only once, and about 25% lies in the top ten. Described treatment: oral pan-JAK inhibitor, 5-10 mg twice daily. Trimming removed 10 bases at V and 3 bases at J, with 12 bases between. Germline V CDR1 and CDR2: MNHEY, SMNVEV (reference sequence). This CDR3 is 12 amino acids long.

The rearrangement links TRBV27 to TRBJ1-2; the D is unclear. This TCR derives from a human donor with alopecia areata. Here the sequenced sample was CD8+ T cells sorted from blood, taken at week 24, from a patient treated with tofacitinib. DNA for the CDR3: TGTGCCACCCTGACTGGGGACTATGGCTACACCTTC. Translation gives CATLTGDYGYTF.